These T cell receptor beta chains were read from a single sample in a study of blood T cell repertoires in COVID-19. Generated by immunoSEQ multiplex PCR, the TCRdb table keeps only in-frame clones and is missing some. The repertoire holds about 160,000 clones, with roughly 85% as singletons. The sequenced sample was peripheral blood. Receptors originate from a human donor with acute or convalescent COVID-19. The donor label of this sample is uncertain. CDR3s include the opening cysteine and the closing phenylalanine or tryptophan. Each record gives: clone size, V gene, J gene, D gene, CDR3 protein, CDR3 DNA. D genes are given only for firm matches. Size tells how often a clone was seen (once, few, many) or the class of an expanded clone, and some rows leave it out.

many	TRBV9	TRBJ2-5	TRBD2	CASSVGGLAGTQETQYF	TGTGCCAGCAGCGTAGGGGGACTAGCGGGGACCCAAGAGACCCAGTACTTC
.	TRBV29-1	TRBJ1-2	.	CSVVSPNSYGYTF	TGCAGCGTTGTGTCCCCCAACAGCTATGGCTACACCTTC
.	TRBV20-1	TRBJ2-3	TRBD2	CSASPLAGGAQYF	TGCAGTGCTAGTCCTCTAGCGGGGGGGGCGCAGTATTTT
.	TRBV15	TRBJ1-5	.	CATSRNRGNQPQHF	TGTGCCACCAGCAGAAACAGGGGCAATCAGCCCCAGCATTTT
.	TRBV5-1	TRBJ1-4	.	CASSPRGMQEKLFF	TGCGCCAGCAGCCCCCGGGGGATGCAGGAAAAACTGTTTTTT
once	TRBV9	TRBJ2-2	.	CASSPGQRSTGELFF	TGTGCCAGCAGCCCCGGACAGCGTAGCACCGGGGAGCTGTTTTTT
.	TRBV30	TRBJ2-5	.	CAWSFGGPETQYF	TGTGCCTGGAGTTTCGGGGGACCGGAGACCCAGTACTTC
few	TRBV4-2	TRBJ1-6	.	CASSQDSGFGENSPLHF	TGTGCCAGCAGCCAAGATTCCGGGTTCGGGGAAAATTCACCCCTCCACTTT
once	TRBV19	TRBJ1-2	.	CASSIEAQGYGYTF	TGTGCCAGTAGTATAGAGGCCCAGGGCTATGGCTACACCTTC
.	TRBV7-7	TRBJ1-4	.	CASSWGLGGLNEKLFF	TGTGCCAGCAGCTGGGGACTCGGAGGACTTAATGAAAAACTGTTTTTT
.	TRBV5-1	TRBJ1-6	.	CASSSRWGEDNSPLHF	TGCGCCAGCAGCTCTCGATGGGGAGAAGATAATTCACCCCTCCACTTT
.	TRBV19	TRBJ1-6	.	CASSMTGPSPLHF	TGTGCCAGTAGTATGACAGGTCCGTCACCCCTCCACTTT
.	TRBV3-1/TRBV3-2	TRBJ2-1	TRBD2	CASSLSGGGFYNEQFF	TGTGCCAGCAGCCTCTCGGGCGGGGGGTTCTACAATGAGCAGTTCTTC
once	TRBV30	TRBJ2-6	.	CAWSTGANVLTF	TGTGCCTGGAGCACAGGAGCCAACGTCCTGACTTTC
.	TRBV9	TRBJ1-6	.	CASSVAHRGYNSPLHF	TGTGCCAGCAGCGTAGCTCATCGGGGATATAATTCACCCCTCCACTTT
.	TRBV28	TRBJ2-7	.	CASSSPPRTYEQYF	TGTGCCAGCAGTTCACCCCCTAGGACCTACGAGCAGTACTTC
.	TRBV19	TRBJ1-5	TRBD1	CASRPYRDRGNQPQHF	TGTGCCAGTAGACCGTACCGGGACAGGGGAAATCAGCCCCAGCATTTT
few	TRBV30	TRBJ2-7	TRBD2	CAWSGGSGGPYEQYF	TGTGCCTGGAGTGGTGGTAGCGGGGGGCCGTACGAGCAGTACTTC
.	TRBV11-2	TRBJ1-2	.	CASSLDPIQGYTF	TGTGCCAGCAGTTTAGACCCCATTCAAGGCTACACCTTC
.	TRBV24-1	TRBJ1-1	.	CATNNRVGTEAFF	TGTGCCACCAATAACAGGGTTGGCACTGAAGCTTTCTTT
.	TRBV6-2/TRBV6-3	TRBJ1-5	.	CASSYGGEPQHF	TGTGCCAGCAGTTACGGGGGGGAGCCCCAGCATTTT
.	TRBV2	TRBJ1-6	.	CASREHGISYNSPLHF	TGTGCCAGCAGGGAGCACGGGATCAGCTATAATTCACCCCTCCACTTT
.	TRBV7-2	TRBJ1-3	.	CASSLTGTSGNTIYF	TGTGCCAGCAGCCTTACAGGGACCTCTGGAAACACCATATATTTT
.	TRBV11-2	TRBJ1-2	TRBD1	CASSFGTGNYGYTF	TGTGCCAGCAGCTTCGGGACAGGGAACTATGGCTACACCTTC
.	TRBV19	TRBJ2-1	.	CASSMGPYNEQFF	TGTGCCAGTAGTATGGGCCCCTACAATGAGCAGTTCTTC
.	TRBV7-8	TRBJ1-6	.	CASSLADRPNSPLHF	TGTGCCAGCAGCTTAGCCGACAGACCAAATTCACCCCTCCACTTT
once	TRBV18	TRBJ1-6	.	CASSTRSPEGVPLHF	TGTGCCAGCTCCACCAGGAGCCCCGAGGGGGTACCCCTCCACTTT
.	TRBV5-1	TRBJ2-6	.	CASSLPTGAGANVLTF	TGCGCCAGCAGCTTGCCTACGGGGGCTGGGGCCAACGTCCTGACTTTC
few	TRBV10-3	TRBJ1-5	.	CAISEGPGSNQPQHF	TGTGCCATCAGTGAGGGCCCAGGGAGCAATCAGCCCCAGCATTTT
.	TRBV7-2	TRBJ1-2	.	CASSPGGTTRPLYTF	TGTGCCAGCAGCCCGGGGGGCACCACCAGACCCCTCTACACCTTC
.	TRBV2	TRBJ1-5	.	CASSPREGGNQPQHF	TGTGCCAGCAGTCCCCGGGAGGGAGGCAATCAGCCCCAGCATTTT
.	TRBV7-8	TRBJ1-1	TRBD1	CASSSHRGATEAFF	TGTGCCAGCAGCTCTCACAGGGGGGCCACTGAAGCTTTCTTT
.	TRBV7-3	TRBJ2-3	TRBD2	CASSLTIAGGPSNTQYF	TGTGCCAGCAGCTTAACTATAGCGGGGGGACCTTCGAATACGCAGTATTTT
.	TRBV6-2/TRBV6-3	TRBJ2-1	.	CASSSVGPQFF	TGTGCCAGCAGTTCCGTCGGTCCTCAGTTCTTC
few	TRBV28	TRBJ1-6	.	CASSLNLGQSEAPLHF	TGTGCCAGCAGTTTAAATCTCGGACAGAGCGAGGCACCCCTCCACTTT
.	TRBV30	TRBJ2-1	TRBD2	CAWDQLAGGYNEQFF	TGTGCCTGGGATCAACTAGCGGGGGGGTACAATGAGCAGTTCTTC
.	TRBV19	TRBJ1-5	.	CASSTQGGGRQPQHF	TGTGCCAGTAGTACCCAGGGAGGTGGGCGTCAGCCCCAGCATTTT
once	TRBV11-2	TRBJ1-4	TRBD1	CASSRTGDNEKLFF	TGTGCCAGCAGCCGGACAGGGGATAATGAAAAACTGTTTTTT